These T cell receptor beta chains were read from a single sample in a study of blood T cell repertoires in COVID-19. The data were produced by immunoSEQ multiplex PCR, yet TCRdb's version contains in-frame clones alone and is incomplete. Found here are under 150,000 clones, roughly 90% of them singletons; the top ten hold 4.6%. The sample comprised peripheral blood. The receptors were gathered from a man aged 60 to 69 with COVID-19, enrolled during active disease. CDR3s include the opening cysteine and the closing phenylalanine or tryptophan. Each record gives: J gene, V gene, clone size, D gene, CDR3 DNA, CDR3 protein. D genes are given only for firm matches. The size entry is marked missing in some rows and otherwise reads once, few, many or a size class.

TRBJ2-3,TRBV7-9,-,-,TGTGCCAGCAGCCCACCCCTAGACGGGAGAGGGACAGATACGCAGTATTTT,CASSPPLDGRGTDTQYF
TRBJ1-5,TRBV2,-,TRBD1,TGTGCCAGCAGTCAGGGGGATAGTCAGCCCCAGCATTTT,CASSQGDSQPQHF
TRBJ1-6,TRBV5-1,-,TRBD1,TGCGCCAGCAGCTTGGCCTCAGGGGGCGCAGGAACACCCCTCCACTTT,CASSLASGGAGTPLHF
TRBJ1-1,TRBV5-6,-,-,TGTGCCAGCAGCTTATTAACAGTGTCGAACACTGAAGCTTTCTTT,CASSLLTVSNTEAFF
TRBJ1-4,TRBV29-1,-,-,TGCAGCGCACAGGACGGAGAACCTAATGAAAAACTGTTTTTT,CSAQDGEPNEKLFF
TRBJ2-2,TRBV30,-,TRBD1,TGTGCCTGGATGGGGGGACAGGGGGCGGACACCGGGGAGCTGTTTTTT,CAWMGGQGADTGELFF
TRBJ2-1,TRBV2,-,TRBD2,TGTGCCAGCAGACAGCGGGGCGCCTACAATGAGCAGTTCTTC,CASRQRGAYNEQFF
TRBJ2-5,TRBV11-3,-,TRBD2,TGTGCCAGCAGCTCTACGACAGGGCTAGCGGGAGTAATCGAGACCCAGTACTTC,CASSSTTGLAGVIETQYF
TRBJ2-5,TRBV24-1,-,-,TGTGCCACCAGCCACAGGGACATGGGGGAGACCCAGTACTTC,CATSHRDMGETQYF
TRBJ2-3,TRBV24-1,few,-,TGTGCCACCAGTGATCTCAAACAAGATACGCAGTATTTT,CATSDLKQDTQYF
TRBJ1-2,TRBV9,-,-,TGTGCCAGCAGCTCCCCCGGGACTAACTATGGCTACACCTTC,CASSSPGTNYGYTF
TRBJ2-1,TRBV4-1,-,-,TGCGCCAGCAGCCAAGAGATACCGGTTAGCTCCTACAATGAGCAGTTCTTC,CASSQEIPVSSYNEQFF
TRBJ1-1,TRBV7-3,-,-,TGTGCCAGCAGCTCCCTGGCCTACACTGAAGCTTTCTTT,CASSSLAYTEAFF
TRBJ1-6,TRBV2,-,-,TGTGCCAGCAACCAGGATTATAATTCACCCCTCCACTTT,CASNQDYNSPLHF
TRBJ1-2,TRBV19,-,-,TGTGCCAGTAGTATCGGCAGGAACTATGGCTACACCTTC,CASSIGRNYGYTF
TRBJ1-3,TRBV11-2,-,-,TGTGCCAGCAGCTCTCTTAGGGACAACTCTGGAAACACCATATATTTT,CASSSLRDNSGNTIYF